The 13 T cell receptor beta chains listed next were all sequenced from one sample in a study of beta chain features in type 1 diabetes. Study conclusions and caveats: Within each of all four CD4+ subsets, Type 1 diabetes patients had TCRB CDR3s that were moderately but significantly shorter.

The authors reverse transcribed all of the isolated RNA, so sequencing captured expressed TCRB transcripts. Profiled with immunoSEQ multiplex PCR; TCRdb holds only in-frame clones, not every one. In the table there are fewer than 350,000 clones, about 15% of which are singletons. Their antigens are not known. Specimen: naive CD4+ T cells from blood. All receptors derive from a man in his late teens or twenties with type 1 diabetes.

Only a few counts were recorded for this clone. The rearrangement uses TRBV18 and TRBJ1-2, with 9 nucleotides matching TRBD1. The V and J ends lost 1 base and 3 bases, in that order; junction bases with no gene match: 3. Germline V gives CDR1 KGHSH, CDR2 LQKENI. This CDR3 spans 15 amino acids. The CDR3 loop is CASSPRTGADYGYTF. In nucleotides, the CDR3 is TGTGCCAGCTCACCACGGACAGGGGCGGACTATGGCTACACCTTC.

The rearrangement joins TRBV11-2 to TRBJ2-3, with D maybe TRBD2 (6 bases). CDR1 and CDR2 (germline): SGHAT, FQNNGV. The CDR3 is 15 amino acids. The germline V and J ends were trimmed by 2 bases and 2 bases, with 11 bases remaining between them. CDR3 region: CASSLFGTFTDTQYF. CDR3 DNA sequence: TGTGCCAGCAGCTTATTTGGGACTTTCACAGATACGCAGTATTTT.

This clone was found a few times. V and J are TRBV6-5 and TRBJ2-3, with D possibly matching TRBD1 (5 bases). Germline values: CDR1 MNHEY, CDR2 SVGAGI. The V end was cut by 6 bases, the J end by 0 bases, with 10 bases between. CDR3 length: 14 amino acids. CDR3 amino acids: CASRSGASTDTQYF. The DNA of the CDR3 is TGTGCCAGCAGATCTGGGGCTAGCACAGATACGCAGTATTTT.

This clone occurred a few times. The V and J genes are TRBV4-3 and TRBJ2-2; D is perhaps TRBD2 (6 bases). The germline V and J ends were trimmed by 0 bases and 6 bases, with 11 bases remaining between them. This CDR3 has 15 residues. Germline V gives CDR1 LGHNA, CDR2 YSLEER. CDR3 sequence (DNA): TGCGCCAGCAGCCAAGAGGGACTCTTTGCCGGGGAGCTGTTTTTT. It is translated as CASSQEGLFAGELFF.

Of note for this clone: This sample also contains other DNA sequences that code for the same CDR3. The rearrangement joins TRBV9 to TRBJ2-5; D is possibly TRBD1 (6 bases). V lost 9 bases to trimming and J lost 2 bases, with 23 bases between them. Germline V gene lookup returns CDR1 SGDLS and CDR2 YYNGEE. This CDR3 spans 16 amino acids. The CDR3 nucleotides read TGTGCCACTATACCTGATCAAGGACAGCCTCAAGAGACCCAGTACTTC. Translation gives CATIPDQGQPQETQYF.

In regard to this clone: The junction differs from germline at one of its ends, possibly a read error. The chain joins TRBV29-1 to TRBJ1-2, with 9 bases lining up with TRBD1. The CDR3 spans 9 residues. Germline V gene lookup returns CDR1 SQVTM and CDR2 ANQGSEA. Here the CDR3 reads CSVAGTGRF. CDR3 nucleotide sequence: TGCAGCGTGGCGGGGACAGGGAGGTTC. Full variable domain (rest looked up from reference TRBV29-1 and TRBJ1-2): SAVISQKPSRDICQRGTSLTIQCQVDSQVTMMFWYRQQPGQSLTLIATANQGSEATYESGFVIDKFPISRPNLTFSTLTVSNMSPEDSSIYLCSVAGTGRFGSGTRLTVV.

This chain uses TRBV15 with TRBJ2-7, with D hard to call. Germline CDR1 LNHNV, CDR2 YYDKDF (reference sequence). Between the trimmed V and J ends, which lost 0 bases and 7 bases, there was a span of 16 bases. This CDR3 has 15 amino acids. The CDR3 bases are TGTGCCACCAGCAGAGATGGCGGAGACCTTCGGGAGCAGTACTTC. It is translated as CATSRDGGDLREQYF.

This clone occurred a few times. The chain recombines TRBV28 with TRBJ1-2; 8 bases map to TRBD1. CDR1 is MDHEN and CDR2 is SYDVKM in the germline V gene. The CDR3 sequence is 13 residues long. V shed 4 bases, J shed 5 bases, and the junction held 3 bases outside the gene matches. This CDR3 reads CASSSGGGYGYTF. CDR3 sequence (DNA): TGTGCCAGCAGTTCAGGGGGCGGTTATGGCTACACCTTC.

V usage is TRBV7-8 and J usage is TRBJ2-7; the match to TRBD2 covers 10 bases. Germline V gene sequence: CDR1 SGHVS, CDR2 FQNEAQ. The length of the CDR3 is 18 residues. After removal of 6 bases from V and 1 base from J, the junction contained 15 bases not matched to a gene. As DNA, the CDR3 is TGTGCCAGCAGTTCGCGGGCATTTAGCGGGAGGTGGTCCTACGAGCAGTACTTC. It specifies CASSSRAFSGRWSYEQYF.

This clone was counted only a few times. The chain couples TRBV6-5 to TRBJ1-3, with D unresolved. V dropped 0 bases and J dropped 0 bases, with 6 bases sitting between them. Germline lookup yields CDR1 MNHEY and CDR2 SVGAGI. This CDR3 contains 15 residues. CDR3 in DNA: TGTGCCAGCAGTTACTCGTATAGCTCTGGAAACACCATATATTTT. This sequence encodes CASSYSYSSGNTIYF.

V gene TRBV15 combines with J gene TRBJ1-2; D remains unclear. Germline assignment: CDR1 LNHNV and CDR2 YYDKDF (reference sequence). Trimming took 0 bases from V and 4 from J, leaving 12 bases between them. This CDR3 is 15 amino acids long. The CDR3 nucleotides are TGTGCCACCAGCAGAGATAGTGGTACGGGCTATGGCTACACCTTC. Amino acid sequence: CATSRDSGTGYGYTF.

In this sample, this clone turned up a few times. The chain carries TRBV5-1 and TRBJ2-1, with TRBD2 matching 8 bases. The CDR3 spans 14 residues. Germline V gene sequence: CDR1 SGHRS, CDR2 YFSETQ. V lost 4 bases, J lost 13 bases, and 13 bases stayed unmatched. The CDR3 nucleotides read TGCGCCAGCAGCCCTAGCGGGCCCCCCGGAGAACAGTTCTTC. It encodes CASSPSGPPGEQFF.

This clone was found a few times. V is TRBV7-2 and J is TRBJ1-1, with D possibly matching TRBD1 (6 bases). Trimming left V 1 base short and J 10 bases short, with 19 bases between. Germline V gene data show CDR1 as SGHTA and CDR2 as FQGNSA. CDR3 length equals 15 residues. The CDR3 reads CASSLGGQGSVSAFF. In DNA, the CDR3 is TGTGCCAGCAGCTTAGGGGGGCAGGGGAGTGTGTCAGCTTTCTTT.